The following is a T cell receptor (beta chain) sequence with its context. Its target is not known. This sample was included in a study of cytomegalovirus exposure and HLA in healthy donors. The study's findings and limits: Analyzed later, most CMV-associated TCR beta chains appeared HLA-restricted. Investigators reported 150 to 200 TCR beta chains as tied to cytomegalovirus.

This PCR relied on a set of 60 Vbeta primers and 13 Jbeta primers. This table comes from immunoSEQ multiplex PCR, and its TCRdb copy is limited to in-frame clones, with some not included. Of roughly 150,000 clones detected, 70% to 80% appear once; the ten largest clones hold around 2%. Trimming at V came to 4 bases and at J to 1 base, leaving 7 bases not matched to a gene. Per germline, CDR1 MNHEY and CDR2 SVGAGI. The CDR3 spans 16 residues. Sample: PBMCs. This chain uses TRBV6-5 with TRBJ1-1; 9 nucleotides align to TRBD1. This sequence was found in a man in his thirties or forties in good health and CMV-seronegative. The DNA for the CDR3 is TGTGCCAGCAGTTGGACAGGGGTACTTACGAACACTGAAGCTTTCTTT. Its protein is CASSWTGVLTNTEAFF.